This T cell receptor (beta chain) comes out of a study of cytomegalovirus exposure and HLA in healthy donors. The study's findings and limits: When analyzed later, the rates of TCR association showed variation by HLA locus, with DRB1 the most and HLA-C the fewest. A later analysis linked a missense DCLRE1C variant to TCR beta V- and J-gene trimming.

Regarding this clone: Its antigen is unidentified.

The PCR employed 60 Vbeta primers together with 13 Jbeta primers. The table came from immunoSEQ multiplex PCR; TCRdb's copy has only in-frame clones and leaves some out. This table has some 200,000 clones, about 80% appearing once. The CDR3 covers 17 residues. CDR1 is MNHEY and CDR2 is SMNVEV in the germline V gene (reference sequence). V shed 0 bases and J 1 base; nucleotides not matched to a gene: 6. The TCR comes from an older woman in good health and CMV-seropositive. The rearrangement uses TRBV27 and TRBJ1-5; 7 positions agree with TRBD1. The specimen was PBMCs. CDR3 protein: CASSLSNTGASNQPQHF. CDR3 nucleotides: TGTGCCAGCAGTTTATCCAACACAGGGGCCAGCAATCAGCCCCAGCATTTT.